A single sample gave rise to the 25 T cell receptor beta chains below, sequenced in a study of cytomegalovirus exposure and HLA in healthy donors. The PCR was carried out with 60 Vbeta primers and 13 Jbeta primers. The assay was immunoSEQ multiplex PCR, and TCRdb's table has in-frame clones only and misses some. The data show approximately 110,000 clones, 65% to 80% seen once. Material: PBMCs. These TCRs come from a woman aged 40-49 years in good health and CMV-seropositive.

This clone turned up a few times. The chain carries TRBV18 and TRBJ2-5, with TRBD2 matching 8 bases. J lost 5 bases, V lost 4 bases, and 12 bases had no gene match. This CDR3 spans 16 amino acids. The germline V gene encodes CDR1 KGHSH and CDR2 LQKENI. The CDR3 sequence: CASSRFGLALRETQYF. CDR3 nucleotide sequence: TGTGCCAGCTCACGGTTCGGACTAGCCCTAAGGGAGACCCAGTACTTC.

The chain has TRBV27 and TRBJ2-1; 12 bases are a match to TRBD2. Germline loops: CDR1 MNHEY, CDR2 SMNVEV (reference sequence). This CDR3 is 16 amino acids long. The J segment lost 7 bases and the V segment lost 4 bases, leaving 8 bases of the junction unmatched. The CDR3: CASSSWTSGTGNEQFF. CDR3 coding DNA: TGTGCCAGCAGTTCTTGGACTAGCGGGACCGGTAATGAGCAGTTCTTC.

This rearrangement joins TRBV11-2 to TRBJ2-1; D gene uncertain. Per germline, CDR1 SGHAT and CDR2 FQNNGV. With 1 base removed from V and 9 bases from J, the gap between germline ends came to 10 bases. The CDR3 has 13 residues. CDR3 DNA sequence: TGTGCCAGCAGCTTAGCTAAGTCCGGTGAGCAGTTCTTC. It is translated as CASSLAKSGEQFF.

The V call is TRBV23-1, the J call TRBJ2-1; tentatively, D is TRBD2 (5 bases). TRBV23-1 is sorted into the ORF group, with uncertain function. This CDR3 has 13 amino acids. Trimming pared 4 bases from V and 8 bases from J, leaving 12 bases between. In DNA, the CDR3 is TGCGCCAGCAGTCCCGAGGGAGCATATGAGCAGTTCTTC. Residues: CASSPEGAYEQFF.

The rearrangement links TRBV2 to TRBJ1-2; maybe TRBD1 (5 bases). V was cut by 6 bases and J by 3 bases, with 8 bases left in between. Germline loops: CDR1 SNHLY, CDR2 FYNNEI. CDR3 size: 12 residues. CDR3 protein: CASRAGHYGYTF. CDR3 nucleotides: TGTGCCAGCAGGGCAGGGCACTATGGCTACACCTTC.

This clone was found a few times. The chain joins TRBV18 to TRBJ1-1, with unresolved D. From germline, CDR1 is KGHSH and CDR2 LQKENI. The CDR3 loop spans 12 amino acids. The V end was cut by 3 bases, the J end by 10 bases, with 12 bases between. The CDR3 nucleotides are TGTGCCAGCTCACCGAGGGATATAGGAGCTTTCTTT. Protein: CASSPRDIGAFF.

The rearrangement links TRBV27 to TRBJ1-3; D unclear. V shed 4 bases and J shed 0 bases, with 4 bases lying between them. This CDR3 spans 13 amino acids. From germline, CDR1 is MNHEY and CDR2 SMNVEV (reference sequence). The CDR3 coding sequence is TGTGCCAGCAGTTATATCTCTGGAAACACCATATATTTT. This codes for CASSYISGNTIYF.

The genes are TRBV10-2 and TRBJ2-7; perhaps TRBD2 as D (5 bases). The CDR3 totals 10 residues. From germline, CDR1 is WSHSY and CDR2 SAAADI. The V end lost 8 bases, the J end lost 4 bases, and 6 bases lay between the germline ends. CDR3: CASGGYEQYF. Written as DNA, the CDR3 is TGCGCCAGCGGAGGTTACGAGCAGTACTTC.

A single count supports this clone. The CDR3 nucleotides read TGTGCCAGTAGTAGGGGAGGGTCCGGGGTGGAGAATGAGCAGTTCTTC. It yields the protein CASSRGGSGVENEQFF. This chain joins TRBV19 and TRBJ2-1, with TRBD2 identical over 7 bases. The CDR3 covers 16 residues. Germline-derived CDR1 and CDR2 are LNHDA and SQIVND (reference sequence). With V trimmed by 4 bases and J by 7 bases, 13 bases remained unmatched.

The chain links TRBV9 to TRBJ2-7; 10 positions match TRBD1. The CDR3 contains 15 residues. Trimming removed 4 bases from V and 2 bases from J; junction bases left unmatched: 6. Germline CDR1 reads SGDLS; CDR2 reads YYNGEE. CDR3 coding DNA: TGTGCCAGCAGCTCAGGACAGGGGGGAGCCTACGAGCAGTACTTC. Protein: CASSSGQGGAYEQYF.

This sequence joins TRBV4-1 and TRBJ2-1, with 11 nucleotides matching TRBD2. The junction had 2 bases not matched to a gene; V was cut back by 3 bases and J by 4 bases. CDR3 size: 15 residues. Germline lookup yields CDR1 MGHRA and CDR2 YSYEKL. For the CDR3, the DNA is TGCGCCAGCAGCCAGGGACTAGCGGATTACAATGAGCAGTTCTTC. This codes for CASSQGLADYNEQFF.

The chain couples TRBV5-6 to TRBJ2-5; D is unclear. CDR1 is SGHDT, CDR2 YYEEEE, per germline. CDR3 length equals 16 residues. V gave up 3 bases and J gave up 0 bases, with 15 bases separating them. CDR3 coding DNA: TGTGCCAGCAGCTCCCCGATTGGAGTGTACCAAGAGACCCAGTACTTC. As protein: CASSSPIGVYQETQYF.

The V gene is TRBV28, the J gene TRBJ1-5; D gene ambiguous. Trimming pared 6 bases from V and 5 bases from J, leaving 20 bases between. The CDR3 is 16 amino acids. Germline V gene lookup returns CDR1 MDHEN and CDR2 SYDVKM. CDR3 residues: CASSPIQGGQDQPQHF. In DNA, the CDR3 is TGTGCCAGCAGCCCCATACAAGGAGGGCAGGATCAGCCCCAGCATTTT.

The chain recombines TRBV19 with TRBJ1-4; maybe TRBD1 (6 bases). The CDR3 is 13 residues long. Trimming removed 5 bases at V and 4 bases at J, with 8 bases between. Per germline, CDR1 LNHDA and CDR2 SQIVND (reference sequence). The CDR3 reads CASSEQGNEKLFF. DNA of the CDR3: TGTGCCAGTAGTGAACAGGGTAATGAAAAACTGTTTTTT.

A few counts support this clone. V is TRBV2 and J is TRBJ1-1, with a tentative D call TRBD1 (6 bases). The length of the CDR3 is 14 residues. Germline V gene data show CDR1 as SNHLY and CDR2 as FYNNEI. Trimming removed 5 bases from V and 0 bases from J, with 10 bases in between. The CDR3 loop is CASSPGHLNTEAFF. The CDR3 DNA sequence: TGTGCCAGCAGTCCGGGACATTTGAACACTGAAGCTTTCTTT.

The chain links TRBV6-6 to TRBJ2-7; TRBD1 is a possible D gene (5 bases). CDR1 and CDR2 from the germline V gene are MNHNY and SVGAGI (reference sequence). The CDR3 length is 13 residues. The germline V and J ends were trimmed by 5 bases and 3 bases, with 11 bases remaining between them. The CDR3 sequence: CASSQGLLYEQYF. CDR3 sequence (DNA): TGTGCCAGCAGTCAGGGCCTCCTCTACGAGCAGTACTTC.

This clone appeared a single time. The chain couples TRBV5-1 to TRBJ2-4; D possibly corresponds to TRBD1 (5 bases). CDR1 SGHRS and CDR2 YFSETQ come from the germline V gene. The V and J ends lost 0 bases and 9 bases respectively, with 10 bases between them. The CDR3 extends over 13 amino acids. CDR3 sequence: CASSLAGYSIQYF. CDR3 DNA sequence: TGCGCCAGCAGCTTGGCAGGGTATAGCATTCAGTACTTC.

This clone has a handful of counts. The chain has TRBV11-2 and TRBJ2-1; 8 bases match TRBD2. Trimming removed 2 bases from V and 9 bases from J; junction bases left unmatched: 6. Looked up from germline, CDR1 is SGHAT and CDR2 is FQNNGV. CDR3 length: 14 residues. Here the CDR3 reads CASSLREGRGEQFF. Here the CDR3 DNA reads TGTGCCAGCAGCTTACGGGAGGGGCGGGGTGAGCAGTTCTTC.

CDR3 sequence: CASSRIGLAEYEQYF. DNA for the CDR3: TGTGCCAGCAGTCGAATTGGACTAGCGGAATACGAGCAGTACTTC. V is TRBV6-4 and J is TRBJ2-7; 10 nucleotides match TRBD2. From germline, CDR1 is MRHNA and CDR2 SNTAGT. This CDR3 has 15 amino acids. J was trimmed by 4 bases and V by 5 bases; bases with no gene match: 8.

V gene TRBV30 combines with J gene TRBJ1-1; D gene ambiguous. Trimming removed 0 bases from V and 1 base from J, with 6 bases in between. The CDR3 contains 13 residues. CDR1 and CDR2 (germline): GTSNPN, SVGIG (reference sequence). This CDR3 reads CAWSVGANTEAFF. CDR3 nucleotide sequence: TGTGCCTGGAGTGTCGGAGCGAACACTGAAGCTTTCTTT. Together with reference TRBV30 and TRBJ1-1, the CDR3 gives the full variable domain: SQTIHQWPATLVQPVGSPLSLECTVEGTSNPNLYWYRQAAGRGLQLLFYSVGIGQISSEVPQNLSASRPQDRQFILSSKKLLLSDSGFYLCAWSVGANTEAFFGQGTRLTVV.

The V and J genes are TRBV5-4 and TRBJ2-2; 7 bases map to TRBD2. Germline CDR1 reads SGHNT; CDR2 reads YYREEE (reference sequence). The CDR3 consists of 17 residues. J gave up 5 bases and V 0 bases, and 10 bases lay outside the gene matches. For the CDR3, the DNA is TGTGCCAGCAGCTTGGAAGGTACTAGCGTCGTAACCGGGGAGCTGTTTTTT. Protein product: CASSLEGTSVVTGELFF.

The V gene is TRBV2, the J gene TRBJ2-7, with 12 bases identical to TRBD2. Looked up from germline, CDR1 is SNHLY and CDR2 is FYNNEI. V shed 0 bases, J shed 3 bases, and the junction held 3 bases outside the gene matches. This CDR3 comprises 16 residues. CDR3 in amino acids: CASSEALLAGGYEQYF. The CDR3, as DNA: TGTGCCAGCAGTGAAGCTCTACTAGCGGGAGGCTACGAGCAGTACTTC.

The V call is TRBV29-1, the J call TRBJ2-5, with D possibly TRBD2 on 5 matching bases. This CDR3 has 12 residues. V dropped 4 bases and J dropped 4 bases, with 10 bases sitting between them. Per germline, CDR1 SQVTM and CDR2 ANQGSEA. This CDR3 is CSVGDGGETQYF. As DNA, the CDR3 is TGCAGCGTTGGAGACGGAGGAGAGACCCAGTACTTC.

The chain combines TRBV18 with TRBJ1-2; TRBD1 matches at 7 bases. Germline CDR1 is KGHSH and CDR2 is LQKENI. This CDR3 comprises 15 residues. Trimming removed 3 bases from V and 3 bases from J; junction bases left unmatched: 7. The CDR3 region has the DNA TGTGCCAGCTCACCCTATACCGGGACAGACTATGGCTACACCTTC. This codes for CASSPYTGTDYGYTF.

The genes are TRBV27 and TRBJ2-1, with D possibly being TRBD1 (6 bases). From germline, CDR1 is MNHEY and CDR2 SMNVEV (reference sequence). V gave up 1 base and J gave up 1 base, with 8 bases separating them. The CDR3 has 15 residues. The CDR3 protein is CASSLLGGSYNEQFF. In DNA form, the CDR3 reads TGTGCCAGCAGTTTATTAGGGGGTTCCTACAATGAGCAGTTCTTC.